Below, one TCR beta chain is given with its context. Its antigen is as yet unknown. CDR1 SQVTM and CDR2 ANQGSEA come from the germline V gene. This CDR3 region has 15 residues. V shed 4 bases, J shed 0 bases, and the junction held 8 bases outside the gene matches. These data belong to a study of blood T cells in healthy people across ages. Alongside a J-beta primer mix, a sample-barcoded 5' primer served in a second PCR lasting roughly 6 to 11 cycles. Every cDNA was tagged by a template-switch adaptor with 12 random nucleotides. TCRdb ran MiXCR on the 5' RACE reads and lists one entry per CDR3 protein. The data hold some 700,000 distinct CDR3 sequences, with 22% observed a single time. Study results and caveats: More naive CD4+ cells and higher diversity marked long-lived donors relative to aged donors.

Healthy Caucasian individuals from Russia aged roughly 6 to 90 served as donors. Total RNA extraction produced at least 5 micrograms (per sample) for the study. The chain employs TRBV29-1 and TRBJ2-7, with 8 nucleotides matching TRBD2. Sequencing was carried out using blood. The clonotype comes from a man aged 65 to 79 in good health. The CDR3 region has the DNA TGCAGCGTTGTAACGTTGGCGGGGGGCTCCTACGAGCAGTACTTC. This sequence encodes CSVVTLAGGSYEQYF.